This is a list of T cell receptor beta chains from one sample in a study of identical twins' blood T cells. Using its own MiXCR run on the 5' RACE reads, TCRdb lists one record per CDR3 protein. Of 350,000 to 450,000 distinct CDR3 sequences listed, over 25% are singletons. Sequenced material: PBMCs. The receptors stem from a woman aged 18 to 55 in good health. CDR3s include the opening cysteine and the closing phenylalanine or tryptophan. The order of the fields is J gene, clone size, V gene, D gene, CDR3 protein, CDR3 DNA. The D gene is left open where the match is weak. Size is stated for part of the rows, as once, few or many counts, or as a class when the clone is expanded.

>TRBJ2-5|-|TRBV5-4|TRBD2
CASSLRLAGKETQYF
TGTGCCAGCAGCTTGAGGCTAGCGGGTAAAGAGACCCAGTACTTC
>TRBJ2-3|-|TRBV5-1|-
CASSFEDRPPPQYF
TGCGCCAGCAGCTTTGAGGACCGCCCTCCTCCCCAGTATTTT
>TRBJ2-5|few|TRBV20-1|TRBD2
CSASGASGVQETQYF
TGCAGTGCTAGTGGGGCTAGCGGGGTCCAAGAGACCCAGTACTTC
>TRBJ1-1|few|TRBV2|-
CASSDPPGTTEAFF
TGTGCCAGCAGTGATCCCCCAGGGACCACTGAAGCTTTCTTT
>TRBJ1-5|few|TRBV7-2|TRBD1
CASSLVSGQYQPQHF
TGTGCCAGCAGCTTAGTATCGGGACAGTATCAGCCCCAGCATTTT
>TRBJ1-1|few|TRBV11-2|-
CASSLERRGLF
TGTGCCAGCAGCTTAGAGCGGCGCGGATTGTTT
>TRBJ2-7|-|TRBV20-1|TRBD2
CSAILPLAGSYEQYF
TGCAGTGCTATCCTACCCTTAGCGGGATCCTACGAGCAGTACTTC
>TRBJ2-7|-|TRBV28|TRBD2
CASSLGGLAGVVEQYF
TGTGCCAGCAGTTTGGGGGGACTAGCGGGAGTGGTCGAGCAGTACTTC
>TRBJ1-1|many|TRBV25-1|-
CASRRQVNTEAFF
TGTGCCAGCAGGAGACAGGTAAACACTGAAGCTTTCTTT
>TRBJ1-5|-|TRBV6-6|-
CASSPLVGNQPQHF
TGTGCCAGCAGCCCCTTGGTCGGCAATCAGCCCCAGCATTTT
>TRBJ1-1|-|TRBV29-1|-
CSVKGRSNTEAFF
TGCAGCGTCAAGGGACGGTCGAACACTGAAGCTTTCTTT
>TRBJ1-2|many|TRBV9|TRBD1
CASSVGQGYGYTF
TGTGCCAGCAGCGTTGGACAGGGGTATGGCTACACCTTC
>TRBJ1-1|-|TRBV29-1|-
CSVVELLNTEAFF
TGCAGCGTTGTTGAACTCCTGAACACTGAAGCTTTCTTT
>TRBJ1-2|many|TRBV3-1|-
CASSYTGISGYTF
TGTGCCAGCAGTTACACAGGAATCTCGGGCTACACCTTC
>TRBJ2-1|-|TRBV12-3/TRBV12-4|TRBD2
CASSSGLTHNEQFF
TGTGCCAGCAGCTCGGGACTAACCCACAATGAGCAGTTCTTC
>TRBJ1-4|many|TRBV28|TRBD1
CASSLPTGLNEKLFF
TGTGCCAGCAGCCTCCCGACAGGGCTTAATGAAAAACTGTTTTTT
>TRBJ1-1|many|TRBV3-1|-
CASSDVDSLNTEAFF
TGTGCCAGCAGCGACGTTGACAGTCTGAACACTGAAGCTTTCTTT
>TRBJ2-1|many|TRBV25-1|TRBD1
CASRLTGTLYNEQFF
TGTGCCAGCAGACTGACAGGGACCCTTTACAATGAGCAGTTCTTC
>TRBJ2-1|-|TRBV7-6|-
CASSLVPGNERFF
TGTGCCAGCAGCTTAGTCCCGGGGAATGAGCGGTTCTTC
>TRBJ1-2|many|TRBV20-1|-
CSARDFGHRANVGYTF
TGCAGTGCTAGAGATTTTGGGCACAGGGCAAACGTTGGCTACACCTTC
>TRBJ1-1|few|TRBV3-1|TRBD1
CASSQATGGEAFF
TGTGCCAGCAGCCAAGCGACAGGGGGCGAGGCTTTCTTT
>TRBJ2-5|few|TRBV27|TRBD2
CASHYLAEEETQYF
TGTGCCAGTCACTATCTAGCGGAGGAAGAGACCCAGTACTTC
>TRBJ1-2|few|TRBV11-2|-
CASSLHPGDGYTF
TGTGCCAGCAGCTTACATCCGGGGGACGGCTACACCTTC
>TRBJ2-1|-|TRBV10-3|-
CAISEGRGEQFF
TGTGCCATCAGTGAAGGCCGTGGTGAGCAGTTCTTC
>TRBJ2-2|few|TRBV10-3|TRBD2
CAISEERDNTGELFF
TGTGCCATCAGTGAGGAGCGGGATAACACCGGGGAGCTGTTTTTT
>TRBJ1-1|-|TRBV20-1|-
CSARKFGTEAFF
TGCAGTGCTAGAAAGTTCGGAACTGAAGCTTTCTTT
>TRBJ1-1|-|TRBV12-3/TRBV12-4|-
CASSLYLGGMNTEAFF
TGTGCCAGCAGTTTATATCTCGGAGGGATGAACACTGAAGCTTTCTTT
>TRBJ1-4|few|TRBV12-3/TRBV12-4|-
CVSSFTGTNEKLFF
TGTGTCAGCAGTTTTACAGGGACTAATGAAAAACTGTTTTTT
>TRBJ2-4|-|TRBV5-6|TRBD2
CASSLASGGNIQYF
TGTGCCAGCAGCTTGGCAAGCGGGGGGAACATTCAGTACTTC